The 2 T cell receptor beta chains below all came from one sample that was sequenced in a study of blood T cell repertoires in COVID-19. Only in-frame clones appear in the TCRdb table, and some are missing; sequencing was by immunoSEQ multiplex PCR. The data contain 99,000 or so clones, just over 85% of them singletons. Sequencing used peripheral blood. Source of these receptors: a man in his fifties or sixties with COVID-19, enrolled during active disease.

The chain combines TRBV19 with TRBJ2-7; a weak D match, TRBD1 (7 bases). The germline CDR1 and CDR2 sequences are LNHDA and SQIVND (reference sequence). Trimming left V 0 bases short and J 2 bases short, with 14 bases between. The length of the CDR3 is 16 residues. DNA of the CDR3: TGTGCCAGTAGTATAGATTCGGCGGGGACAGCCTACGAGCAGTACTTC. It is translated as CASSIDSAGTAYEQYF.

This sequence joins TRBV28 and TRBJ1-3; D not resolved. This CDR3 comprises 14 residues. The germline V gene has CDR1 MDHEN and CDR2 SYDVKM. Trimming removed 6 bases from V and 0 bases from J, with 9 bases in between. DNA for the CDR3: TGTGCCAGCAGCCTACAGCTCTCTGGAAACACCATATATTTT. The encoded protein is CASSLQLSGNTIYF.